Listed below are T cell receptor beta chains from one sample, sequenced in a study of T cells in Graves' hyperthyroidism and ophthalmopathy. TCRdb reanalysed the multiplex PCR reads using MiXCR and keeps one entry per CDR3 protein. The data show about 420,000 distinct CDR3 sequences, with roughly 15% seen just once and more than 4.5% held by the top ten. The sequenced sample was blood. The receptors come from a woman younger than 30 with Graves' hyperthyroidism. Both conserved end residues are trimmed from each CDR3.

ASSASGSAGTEAF TRBJ1-1 TRBV27
ASEDRSSGNTIY TRBJ1-3 TRBV12-3/TRBV12-4
SARDPGTGGNTIY TRBJ1-3 TRBV20-1
SARGGDRGPSNYGYT TRBJ1-2 TRBV20-1
ASSPGLAGVAGELF TRBJ2-2 TRBV3-1
ASSQYLGLGGYNEQF TRBJ2-1 TRBV3-1
ASRTRLAGGYEQY TRBJ2-7 TRBV19
SARVTAETQY TRBJ2-5 TRBV20-1
ATSRTRQVGTDTQY TRBJ2-3 TRBV15
SARDREGGSYYEQY TRBJ2-7 TRBV20-1
SASEQGYGYT TRBJ1-2 TRBV20-1
ASSIGISGANVLT TRBJ2-6 TRBV19
ASSSGQGGPGTQY TRBJ2-5 TRBV7-3
SVDTSYEQY TRBJ2-7 TRBV29-1
ASSPGPFSGNTIY TRBJ1-3 TRBV28
SVEETRGFNTEAF TRBJ1-1 TRBV29-1
ASSSTGEGTEAF TRBJ1-1 TRBV28
ASTTTSQAGGYNEQF TRBJ2-1 TRBV10-1
AISYTSGQETQY TRBJ2-5 TRBV10-3
ASSLGQVGRASGANVLT TRBJ2-6 TRBV7-2
ASSDRLGTEAF TRBJ1-1 TRBV18
ASSSRDLGRETQY TRBJ2-5 TRBV7-9
ASSFRPLNTEAF TRBJ1-1 TRBV12-3/TRBV12-4
ASSLLAEGGYEQY TRBJ2-7 TRBV5-1
ASSLKDRDGYT TRBJ1-2 TRBV5-4
ATSVDRSSYNEQF TRBJ2-1 TRBV15
ASSNRTGEVIEQF TRBJ2-1 TRBV5-1
ASSLLGGGRTGELF TRBJ2-2 TRBV11-2
SASRNGGPYEQY TRBJ2-7 TRBV20-1
SARDEGGLAGADTQY TRBJ2-3 TRBV20-1
ASSPRTGSEQY TRBJ2-7 TRBV7-9
ASRTGANYNEQF TRBJ2-1 TRBV5-4
ASHLSGADTQY TRBJ2-3 TRBV7-9